The source of this T cell receptor (beta chain) is a study of shared clonotypes between healthy human individuals. Overall study context: A donor's plate count was three for CD4 naive and three for CD4 memory; CD8 naive had two and CD8 memory one. Findings and caveats of the study: Naive CD4 clonotypes overlapped across a handful of donors at approximately 4.5%.

Genomic DNA of every subset was divided equally among multiple immunoSEQ plates. Assay: immunoSEQ multiplex PCR; the TCRdb copy retains only in-frame clones and omits some. The sample records roughly 2,500,000 clones, roughly 93% being singletons. About this clone: No antigen is known for it.

The sample consisted of naive CD4+ T cells from PBMCs. Subset described: CD45RA+ positively selected. This receptor was identified in a man between 18 and 29 years old in good health. Some clones in this sample may be carry-over from other donors' samples.

The CDR3 sequence is CASSLDMQGTEQYF. The CDR3 DNA reads as TGTGCCAGCAGCTTGGATATGCAGGGTACAGAGCAGTACTTC. This chain connects TRBV5-4 to TRBJ2-7, with D possibly matching TRBD1 (5 bases). Germline V gene sequence: CDR1 SGHNT, CDR2 YYREEE (reference sequence). The length of the CDR3 is 14 residues. V shed 0 bases and J shed 7 bases, with 14 bases lying between them.